A single TCR beta chain is shown here with its context. This specimen belongs to a study of blood T cell repertoires in COVID-19. Turning to the study itself: The United States, Italy and Spain were the sources of the acute and convalescent COVID-19 samples. Sample material is recorded as cDNA or gDNA derived from T cells, B-cell-depleted T cells, or PBMCs.

Original processing notes: Amplification with reference gene primers provided the estimates of nucleated cell counts. TCRdb keeps only in-frame clones here, not all; method: immunoSEQ multiplex PCR. The V and J calls and clone size are taken from that table; D and trimming were inferred from the DNA. Of hundreds of thousands of clones in the sample, more than 85% were seen once. Trimming cost V 6 bases and J 6 bases; bases outside gene matches: 15. The CDR3 runs 16 residues. From germline, CDR1 is SGHKS and CDR2 YYEKEE (reference sequence). This receptor was obtained from a man aged 40-49 years with acute or convalescent COVID-19. This sequence joins TRBV5-5 and TRBJ2-1; 7 nucleotides align to TRBD1. Material: peripheral blood. The CDR3 spells CASTTYETGKFNEQFF. CDR3 in DNA: TGTGCCAGCACCACGTACGAGACAGGGAAGTTCAATGAGCAGTTCTTC.